Each of the 31 T cell receptor beta chains below was sequenced from the same sample in a study of spatial heterogeneity in lung cancer. Study observations and caveats: In tumors, expanded intratumoral alpha and beta TCR counts tracked mutation counts.

Time point denoted: sample taken at primary tumor resection. TCRdb itself ran the 5' RACE reads through MiXCR, one entry per CDR3 protein. The data contain around 100,000 distinct CDR3 sequences, approximately 4% of them seen just once; the ten biggest clones take up roughly 20%. These receptors have no known antigen. The material sequenced was lung tumor tissue, taken at surgery. Source of these receptors: a male donor with early-stage non-small cell lung cancer.

The genes are TRBV12-3 or TRBV12-4 and TRBJ2-7; D unresolved. V was trimmed by 8 bases and J by 3 bases, leaving 5 bases between them. The length of the CDR3 is 10 residues. In nucleotides, the CDR3 is TGTGCCAGCTCCTACTACGAGCAGTACTTC. This sequence encodes CASSYYEQYF.

In its sample, this clonotype was seen a few times. The rearrangement links TRBV20-1 to TRBJ1-1; D is ambiguous. Germline CDR1 and CDR2: DFQATT and SNEGSKA (reference sequence). V was cut by 3 bases and J by 4 bases, with 6 bases left in between. CDR3 length: 11 residues. The CDR3 DNA reads TGCAGTGCTAGGGAGTTCACTGAAGCTTTCTTT. Encoded protein: CSAREFTEAFF.

This chain uses TRBV21-1 with TRBJ1-4; TRBD1, the D gene given by the table, was not confirmed from the DNA. TRBV21-1 is marked as a pseudogene. The CDR3 has 15 residues. CDR3 loop: CASSADSQSDEKLFF. For the CDR3, the DNA is TGTGCCAGCAGCGCGGACAGTCAGTCCGATGAAAAACTGTTTTTT.

This clonotype was seen ten or more times. The V call is TRBV30, the J call TRBJ1-2; D is ambiguous. The CDR3 totals 15 residues. V lost 2 bases and J 3 bases, leaving 16 bases between the germline ends. CDR1 and CDR2 (germline): GTSNPN, SVGIG (reference sequence). CDR3 amino acids: CAWSLAGEPHYGYTF. CDR3 bases: TGTGCCTGGAGTTTGGCAGGAGAGCCCCACTATGGCTACACCTTC. The complete variable domain, with remaining parts taken from reference TRBV30 and TRBJ1-2, reads SQTIHQWPATLVQPVGSPLSLECTVEGTSNPNLYWYRQAAGRGLQLLFYSVGIGQISSEVPQNLSASRPQDRQFILSSKKLLLSDSGFYLCAWSLAGEPHYGYTFGSGTRLTVV.

The table lists this clonotype with many counts. The chain recombines TRBV29-1 with TRBJ2-2; possibly TRBD2 for D (6 bases). There are 14 residues in the CDR3. The germline V gene has CDR1 SQVTM and CDR2 ANQGSEA. V lost 4 bases, J lost 4 bases, and 13 bases lay in between. This CDR3 reads CSVVPGEATGELFF. Here the CDR3 DNA reads TGCAGCGTTGTGCCCGGGGAGGCCACCGGGGAGCTGTTTTTT.

This clonotype has at least ten counts. The V and J genes are TRBV5-1 and TRBJ1-2; D is unresolved. Germline V lookup: CDR1 SGHRS, CDR2 YFSETQ. Trimming took 4 bases from V and 5 from J, leaving 12 bases between them. The CDR3 contains 13 residues. The CDR3 DNA follows: TGCGCCAGCAGCGCGGCGACACAGTATGGCTACACCTTC. Its translation is CASSAATQYGYTF.

This clonotype was seen repeatedly, ten times or more. J is TRBJ2-5 and V is TRBV20-1, with TRBD2 matching over 7 bases. The CDR3 totals 13 residues. The V gene end was trimmed by 3 bases and the J gene end by 5 bases; junction bases not matched to a gene: 6. Per germline, CDR1 DFQATT and CDR2 SNEGSKA (reference sequence). CDR3 in DNA: TGCAGTGCTAGGGGCGGGAGCGTTGAGACCCAGTACTTC. Encoded protein: CSARGGSVETQYF.

The chain links TRBV7-9 to TRBJ2-7, with a tentative D call TRBD2 (6 bases). CDR1 is SEHNR, CDR2 FQNEAQ, per germline (reference sequence). CDR3 length: 14 amino acids. The V and J ends lost 5 bases and 2 bases respectively, with 13 bases between them. The CDR3 DNA reads TGTGCCAGCAGCCCGGGGGTCAGGACCTACGAGCAGTACTTC. This sequence encodes CASSPGVRTYEQYF.

This clonotype has ten or more counts. V usage is TRBV5-1 and J usage is TRBJ2-5, with 9 bases matching TRBD2. The junction had 3 bases not matched to a gene; V was cut back by 6 bases and J by 3 bases. Germline values: CDR1 SGHRS, CDR2 YFSETQ. This CDR3 comprises 13 residues. CDR3 in amino acids: CASKVAGEETQYF. DNA for the CDR3: TGCGCCAGCAAAGTAGCGGGAGAAGAGACCCAGTACTTC.

This clonotype was detected many times. J is TRBJ1-6 and V is TRBV27, with a weak D call TRBD1 (5 bases). There are 14 residues in the CDR3. V shed 3 bases and J shed 14 bases, with 17 bases lying between them. Germline-derived CDR1 and CDR2 are MNHEY and SMNVEV (reference sequence). The CDR3 loop is CASSFRGPNSSLHF. The CDR3 bases are TGTGCCAGCAGTTTTAGGGGACCTAATTCCTCCCTCCACTTT.

This clonotype was counted ten times or more. This chain connects TRBV18 to TRBJ2-7; D is uncertain. The V end was cut by 1 base, the J end by 0 bases, with 16 bases between. From germline, CDR1 is KGHSH and CDR2 LQKENI. The CDR3 contains 17 residues. CDR3 sequence reads: CASSPRSDTVLSYEQYF. In DNA, the CDR3 is TGTGCCAGCTCACCACGTTCCGATACAGTCCTCTCCTACGAGCAGTACTTC.

This clonotype was recorded many times. The gene calls are TRBV2 and TRBJ2-3; the D is unclear. The CDR3 has 11 residues. Germline V gene data show CDR1 as SNHLY and CDR2 as FYNNEI. This CDR3 reads CASLYDATQYF. The CDR3 DNA is TGTGCGAGCTTATATGACGCTACGCAGTATTTT.

This clonotype was seen ten or more times. The V call is TRBV27, the J call TRBJ2-3, with 9 nucleotides matching TRBD2. The CDR3 consists of 16 residues. Germline V lookup: CDR1 MNHEY, CDR2 SMNVEV (reference sequence). V shed 5 bases, J shed 6 bases, and the junction held 12 bases outside the gene matches. The CDR3 bases are TGTGCCAGCAGTCCCTCAGGCGGGAGGGCCGGGGATACGCAGTATTTT. It codes for CASSPSGGRAGDTQYF.

Points on this clonotype: One base away lies a much larger clone, so this may be a sequencing read error. This chain joins TRBV5-1 and TRBJ2-7; a weak D match, TRBD2 (5 bases). The germline V gene has CDR1 SGHRS and CDR2 YFSETQ. This CDR3 region has 14 residues. The CDR3 loop reads CDSRSERTSYEQYF. In nucleotides, the CDR3 is TGCGACAGCAGATCGGAGAGGACTTCCTACGAGCAGTACTTC.

This clonotype was picked up many times. V gene TRBV6-5 combines with J gene TRBJ2-2; D possibly matches TRBD1 or TRBD2 (6 bases each). Deletions cut 4 bases from V and 6 bases from J, with 12 bases between. The CDR3 loop spans 14 amino acids. Germline V gene sequence: CDR1 MNHEY, CDR2 SVGAGI. The CDR3 sequence: CASSWTRGAGELFF. CDR3 DNA: TGTGCCAGCAGTTGGACAAGGGGGGCCGGGGAGCTGTTTTTT.

The V and J genes are TRBV5-1 and TRBJ1-3; D call uncertain. There are 14 residues in the CDR3. Germline CDR1 is SGHRS and CDR2 is YFSETQ. V lost 0 bases and J lost 0, with 4 bases in between. The CDR3 nucleotides are TGCGCCAGCAGCTTGGACAACTCTGGAAACACCATATATTTT. Translating gives CASSLDNSGNTIYF.

This clonotype was seen many times. This sequence joins TRBV20-1 and TRBJ1-5; 8 bases are shared with TRBD1. Germline loops: CDR1 DFQATT, CDR2 SNEGSKA (reference sequence). The CDR3 covers 14 residues. J gave up 5 bases and V 5 bases, and 8 bases lay outside the gene matches. The chain's CDR3 is CSAVTGGNHQPQHF. In DNA, the CDR3 is TGCAGTGCTGTTACAGGGGGTAATCATCAGCCCCAGCATTTT.

Many counts were recorded for this clonotype. This sequence joins TRBV16 and TRBJ2-3, with no clear D. This CDR3 contains 11 residues. V lost 7 bases to trimming and J lost 11 bases, with 13 bases between them. CDR1 and CDR2 (germline): KGHSY, FQNENV. The CDR3 coding sequence is TGTGCCAGCACCCCTGGGCTCGAGCAGTATTTT. Amino acid sequence: CASTPGLEQYF.

The chain employs TRBV20-1 and TRBJ2-4; D is ambiguous. V was cut by 8 bases and J by 4 bases, with 12 bases left in between. The CDR3 contains 12 residues. The germline V gene encodes CDR1 DFQATT and CDR2 SNEGSKA (reference sequence). The CDR3 loop reads CSTAYGKNIQYF. DNA of the CDR3: TGCAGTACAGCCTACGGGAAAAACATTCAGTACTTC.

This clonotype was observed many times. The chain recombines TRBV5-4 with TRBJ2-2, with D hard to call. In germline, CDR1 is SGHNT, CDR2 YYREEE (reference sequence). The V end was cut by 4 bases, the J end by 0 bases, with 4 bases between. This CDR3 region has 13 residues. CDR3 nucleotide sequence: TGTGCCAGCAGCCGCCCGAACACCGGGGAGCTGTTTTTT. This encodes CASSRPNTGELFF.

This chain's CDR3 is CASSPPRPGSTDTQYF. The CDR3 DNA sequence: TGCGCCAGCAGCCCCCCTAGGCCAGGGAGCACAGATACGCAGTATTTT. The rearrangement joins TRBV4-1 to TRBJ2-3, with TRBD1 as a possible D gene (5 bases). Per germline, CDR1 MGHRA and CDR2 YSYEKL. This CDR3 has 16 amino acids. Trimming shortened V by 4 bases and J by 0 bases, and 14 bases separated the two germline ends.

This clonotype was detected ten times or more. This chain connects TRBV5-1 to TRBJ2-1; D remains ambiguous. Looked up from germline, CDR1 is SGHRS and CDR2 is YFSETQ. This CDR3 region has 11 residues. Trimming pared 5 bases from V and 4 bases from J, leaving 4 bases between. The CDR3 nucleotides are TGCGCCAGCAGGGGTTACAATGAGCAGTTCTTC. This sequence encodes CASRGYNEQFF.

This sequence joins TRBV7-9 and TRBJ1-4, with 7 bases that match TRBD1. There are 15 residues in the CDR3. Germline trimming cut 4 bases from V and 5 bases from J; bases unmatched to any gene: 7. Germline loops: CDR1 SEHNR, CDR2 FQNEAQ (reference sequence). The CDR3 DNA is TGTGCCAGCAGCTACCCACAGGGGCTGAATGAAAAACTGTTTTTT. It translates to CASSYPQGLNEKLFF.

The chain is built from TRBV5-1 and TRBJ1-2, with D maybe TRBD1 (6 bases). The germline CDR1 and CDR2 sequences are SGHRS and YFSETQ. This CDR3 spans 12 amino acids. V shed 2 bases and J shed 8 bases, with 10 bases lying between them. CDR3: CASSFAGDGYTF. CDR3 sequence (DNA): TGCGCCAGCAGCTTCGCAGGGGACGGCTACACCTTC.

This clonotype was observed many times. The gene calls are TRBV6-5 and TRBJ2-1; D not resolved. From germline, CDR1 is MNHEY and CDR2 SVGAGI. The CDR3 length is 14 residues. Trimming took off 5 bases at V and 4 bases at J, with 12 bases between the two ends. The chain's CDR3 is CASSKSVEYNEQFF. The CDR3 nucleotides are TGTGCCAGCAGTAAGAGCGTAGAATACAATGAGCAGTTCTTC.

This clonotype has a handful of counts. The genes are TRBV5-1 and TRBJ2-2; D not resolved. Per the germline V gene, CDR1 is SGHRS and CDR2 is YFSETQ. The CDR3 is 17 residues long. Trimming took 3 bases from V and 6 from J, leaving 21 bases between them. The CDR3 bases are TGCGCCAGCAGCTACCGATCCCGGACCTCGATCTCCGGGGAGCTGTTTTTT. Translated: CASSYRSRTSISGELFF.

This clonotype was seen ten or more times. The chain employs TRBV7-2 and TRBJ2-1, with TRBD1 identical over 9 bases. The CDR3 length is 16 residues. The germline gives CDR1 SGHTA, CDR2 FQGNSA. After removal of 5 bases from V and 4 bases from J, the junction contained 9 bases not matched to a gene. The DNA of the CDR3 is TGTGCCAGCAGCGCTTGGACAGGGGTGCTGTACAATGAGCAGTTCTTC. Residues: CASSAWTGVLYNEQFF.

Many counts were recorded for this clonotype. This chain connects TRBV28 to TRBJ1-5; D is unresolved. Germline V gene sequence: CDR1 MDHEN, CDR2 SYDVKM. Trimming cost V 5 bases and J 5 bases, with 10 bases left between them. The CDR3 consists of 13 residues. The DNA for the CDR3 is TGTGCCAGCAGTCCCCCGGGATATCAGCCCCAGCATTTT. This sequence encodes CASSPPGYQPQHF. The full variable domain, completed using reference TRBV28 and TRBJ1-5, is DVKVTQSSRYLVKRTGEKVFLECVQDMDHENMFWYRQDPGLGLRLIYFSYDVKMKEKGDIPEGYSVSREKKERFSLILESASTNQTSMYLCASSPPGYQPQHFGDGTRLSIL.

This chain uses TRBV12-3 or TRBV12-4 with TRBJ2-3; 7 positions agree with TRBD2. V gave up 3 bases and J gave up 0 bases; unmatched junction bases: 6. The CDR3 is 16 amino acids. DNA of the CDR3: TGTGCCAGCAGTTTCGGAGCGGGGATTAGCACAGATACGCAGTATTTT. Translation: CASSFGAGISTDTQYF.

This clonotype was recorded many times. V gene TRBV12-3 or TRBV12-4 combines with J gene TRBJ2-3, with unresolved D. Trimming removed 1 base at V and 5 bases at J, with 16 bases between. There are 16 residues in the CDR3. The CDR3 DNA reads as TGTGCCAGCAGTTTAGGGCCCACATCGGTCAAAGATACGCAGTATTTT. Protein product: CASSLGPTSVKDTQYF.

Ten or more counts support this clonotype. This chain joins TRBV4-1 and TRBJ2-7, with D hard to call. V was trimmed by 4 bases and J by 2 bases, leaving 18 bases between them. Germline assignment: CDR1 MGHRA and CDR2 YSYEKL. The CDR3 is made up of 16 amino acids. CDR3 loop: CASSLGLPPTPYEQYF. In nucleotides, the CDR3 is TGCGCCAGCAGCCTTGGCCTTCCACCTACCCCCTACGAGCAGTACTTC.